The rows below give T cell receptor beta chains drawn from one sample of a study of cytomegalovirus exposure and HLA in healthy donors. Assay: immunoSEQ multiplex PCR; the TCRdb copy retains only in-frame clones and omits some. The table lists roughly 120,000 clones, around 94% of them singletons. The specimen was PBMCs. The origin of the receptors is a woman younger than 30 in good health and CMV-seronegative. The CDR3 runs from the conserved cysteine through the conserved F or W. Fields, in order: J gene, V gene, CDR3 protein.

TRBJ2-6 TRBV19 CASHTEVAGANVLTF
TRBJ2-1 TRBV5-1 CASSFGHLNEQFF
TRBJ2-7 TRBV11-2 CASSLGYGLFPYEQYF
TRBJ2-3 TRBV19 CASSSGSFTDTQYF
TRBJ2-7 TRBV4-2 CASSQTPPGTGAEQYF
TRBJ2-7 TRBV6-6 CASSTSGRAPKYF
TRBJ2-1 TRBV15 CATSREAGSYNEQFF
TRBJ2-7 TRBV6-5 CASSYSRQLPTYEQYF
TRBJ1-1 TRBV30 CAWDSPNTEAFF
TRBJ2-3 TRBV6-6 CASSRGTASTDTQYF
TRBJ2-3 TRBV9 CASSRLAGDTDTQYF
TRBJ2-7 TRBV27 CASGLRTGKYEQYF
TRBJ1-3 TRBV6-6 CASTTRPLSSGNTIYF
TRBJ2-3 TRBV30 CALSRDRVTDTQYF
TRBJ1-2 TRBV19 CASRIAGVPAYGYTF
TRBJ2-7 TRBV25-1 CASSRGREQYF
TRBJ1-2 TRBV28 CASSFVGDGYTF
TRBJ2-7 TRBV27 CASSSTGTSIEQYF
TRBJ2-5 TRBV2 CASMGQGIGEETQYF
TRBJ1-3 TRBV5-4 CASSLDSRLRSGNTIYF
TRBJ2-1 TRBV6-5 CASSYHTGSIYNEQFF
TRBJ1-5 TRBV30 CAWSVAGWGSNQPQHF
TRBJ1-4 TRBV28 CASSPSLGLSNEKLFF
TRBJ1-1 TRBV4-2 CASSSRDWGRVTEAFF
TRBJ2-5 TRBV5-1 CASSPLGQGQETQYF
TRBJ2-5 TRBV5-6 CASNPWGGQGETQYF
TRBJ2-1 TRBV6-5 CASSPPRNTGNEQFF
TRBJ2-7 TRBV7-9 CASSPSGQGKEQYF
TRBJ2-6 TRBV9 CASSVASRASGANVLTF
TRBJ1-1 TRBV28 CASSGPGQGATEAFF
TRBJ2-7 TRBV11-2 CASSLGDRNFKDYEQYF
TRBJ2-1 TRBV10-1 CASSGTRSKQFF
TRBJ2-7 TRBV28 CASSSQKDSYYEQYF
TRBJ1-2 TRBV6-5 CASSPTTGGVDGYTF
TRBJ1-4 TRBV5-4 CASSLVGTGDEKLFF
TRBJ2-5 TRBV19 CASSISGTQGETQYF
TRBJ2-5 TRBV28 CASSPGGPQETQYF
TRBJ1-5 TRBV7-9 CASSLAGVGQPQHF
TRBJ2-7 TRBV2 CASSEFRGLYEQYF
TRBJ1-2 TRBV6-5 CASSQDSRNYGYTF
TRBJ2-5 TRBV2 CASSWTGNQETQYF
TRBJ2-7 TRBV9 CASSVGGVGVYEQYF
TRBJ2-1 TRBV4-1 CASSHSRDSNYNEQFF
TRBJ1-1 TRBV27 CATRGNRGPEAFF
TRBJ1-2 TRBV6-5 CASRITQGANYGYTF
TRBJ2-6 TRBV9 CPRDRGVSGANVLTF
TRBJ2-5 TRBV28 CASGVVGVATQYF
TRBJ2-7 TRBV18 CASSPSSRRTEQYF
TRBJ2-7 TRBV28 CASMEGYEQYF
TRBJ1-5 TRBV2 CASSEVGRPQHF
TRBJ1-3 TRBV18 CASSPSGVSGNTIYF
TRBJ1-6 TRBV9 CASTDAGSSDSPLHF
TRBJ2-5 TRBV23-1 CASSQSGTGRLTQYF